This T cell receptor beta chain was retrieved from a study of blood T cell repertoires in COVID-19. Overall study context: From T cells, B-cell-depleted T cells, or PBMCs came the material, which was cDNA or gDNA.

This clone came up once. Recruitment covered roughly 24 US areas and drew participants whose ages spanned about 18 to 100 years. Clinical histories supplied by participants themselves formed the basis of cohort assignment. The V gene lost 7 bases and the J gene lost 2 bases, with 14 bases spanning the gap. Germline-derived CDR1 and CDR2 are MNHEY and SVGAGI. There are 14 residues in the CDR3. Sequencing used immunoSEQ multiplex PCR; TCRdb keeps in-frame clones, though not all of them. The table lists a few hundred thousand clones, almost 90% of them singletons, with about 16% in the top ten. The TCR comes from a man younger than 45 who had been exposed to COVID-19. The V gene is TRBV6-5, the J gene TRBJ1-1; D gene ambiguous. Sequencing was performed on PBMCs or T cells enriched from blood (not recorded which). CDR3 nucleotide sequence: TGTGCCAGCACCCAAAACGAGCCCAACACTGAAGCTTTCTTT. Protein: CASTQNEPNTEAFF.